The clone carrying this T cell receptor beta chain turned up a few times. The antigen remains undetermined. The DNA is omitted, as the CDR3 cannot be located on it reliably, and the CDR3 follows TCRdb's listing. The data belong to a study of identical twins. The CDR3 has 17 amino acids, counting both end residues. From the 5' RACE reads, TCRdb called clonotypes with MiXCR, one entry per CDR3 protein. Found here are approximately 890,000 distinct CDR3 sequences, over 9% of them singletons; the top ten hold around 1.6%. Study observations and caveats: Insertions ran lower in abundant cord blood beta clonotypes, though not in memory repertoires.

Another study also made use of these data, one on yellow fever vaccine responses in identical twins.

This TCR derives from a woman between 18 and 29 years old in good health. The source material was PBMCs. J is TRBJ1-2 and V is TRBV7-5; the table assigns TRBD1, which was not confirmed against the DNA. TRBV7-5 is given as a pseudogene. The CDR3 loop reads CISVSEPPPGQAVGYTF.